The 9 T cell receptor beta chains below were found in one sample sequenced in a study of T cells after yellow fever vaccination. Using its own MiXCR run on the 5' RACE reads, TCRdb lists one record per CDR3 protein. The data contain 200,000 to 300,000 distinct CDR3 sequences, over 10% of them seen just once; the ten biggest clones take up about 0.51%. Sequences were derived from CD4+ T cells sorted from PBMCs, sampled 45 days after the yellow fever booster vaccination. The source of these receptors is a young man who received the YFV17D yellow fever vaccine.

The V and J genes are TRBV7-2 and TRBJ2-1, with 8 bases aligning to TRBD1. With V trimmed by 4 bases and J by 4 bases, 6 bases remained unmatched. Germline lookup yields CDR1 SGHTA and CDR2 FQGNSA. This CDR3 region has 15 residues. CDR3 coding DNA: TGTGCCAGCAGCTCGGACAGGGCTGAGTACAATGAGCAGTTCTTC. Amino acid sequence: CASSSDRAEYNEQFF.

In its sample, this clonotype was seen a few times. The chain couples TRBV29-1 to TRBJ1-1; unclear D gene. CDR3 length equals 13 residues. Per the germline V gene, CDR1 is SQVTM and CDR2 is ANQGSEA. Trimming took 4 bases from V and 4 from J, leaving 13 bases between them. Written as DNA, the CDR3 is TGCAGCGTTGCGCGGGCGTTGGGCACTGAAGCTTTCTTT. Its translation is CSVARALGTEAFF.

This clonotype has more than one count but fewer than ten. The chain has TRBV10-3 and TRBJ2-7; 10 nucleotides agree with TRBD2. CDR1 ENHRY and CDR2 SYGVKD come from the germline V gene. The CDR3 runs to 13 residues. V lost 7 bases and J lost 3; bases outside the gene matches: 3. The CDR3 region is CAIKPSGSYEQYF. The CDR3 DNA follows: TGTGCCATCAAGCCTAGCGGGAGCTACGAGCAGTACTTC.

In its sample, this clonotype was seen a few times. V and J are TRBV5-1 and TRBJ2-2, with D perhaps matching TRBD1 (5 bases). Trimming removed 1 base from V and 6 bases from J, with 10 bases in between. Germline CDR1 and CDR2: SGHRS and YFSETQ. The CDR3 spans 14 residues. DNA for the CDR3: TGCGCCAGCAGCTTGAGTGCACAGGCCGGGGAGCTGTTTTTT. Its translation: CASSLSAQAGELFF.

This clonotype was counted a few times. This chain joins TRBV19 and TRBJ2-1, with D perhaps TRBD2 (5 bases). Trimming removed 5 bases at V and 3 bases at J, with 14 bases between. The germline V gene encodes CDR1 LNHDA and CDR2 SQIVND (reference sequence). The CDR3 contains 15 residues. CDR3 in amino acids: CASSPTGMGYNEQFF. For the CDR3, the DNA is TGTGCCAGTAGTCCCACCGGGATGGGCTACAATGAGCAGTTCTTC.

This clonotype came up a few times. This sequence joins TRBV5-1 and TRBJ2-5; 8 nucleotides line up with TRBD1. From germline, CDR1 is SGHRS and CDR2 YFSETQ. The CDR3 has 14 amino acids. The trim removed 0 bases at V and 5 bases at J, leaving 3 bases unmatched. The CDR3 region has the DNA TGCGCCAGCAGCTTGGGGACAGGGCTCGAGACCCAGTACTTC. It specifies CASSLGTGLETQYF.

The chain couples TRBV3-1 to TRBJ2-7, with 8 bases lining up with TRBD1. The CDR3 loop spans 14 amino acids. Germline V gene sequence: CDR1 LGHDT, CDR2 YNNKEL (reference sequence). V trimming: 4 bases; J trimming: 2 bases; junction bases outside the gene matches: 4. This CDR3 reads CASSPRTGPYEQYF. The DNA of the CDR3 is TGTGCCAGCAGCCCCAGGACAGGGCCCTACGAGCAGTACTTC.

The chain carries TRBV7-9 and TRBJ2-1; possible D gene TRBD2, 6 bases. V dropped 5 bases and J dropped 4 bases, with 18 bases sitting between them. The CDR3 runs to 16 residues. Germline CDR1 is SEHNR and CDR2 is FQNEAQ (reference sequence). CDR3 nucleotides: TGTGCCAGCAGCAGGATCCGGGACCGGGAGTACAATGAGCAGTTCTTC. Translation gives CASSRIRDREYNEQFF.

The chain joins TRBV7-9 to TRBJ2-2; TRBD2 matches 13 bases. Germline assignment: CDR1 SEHNR and CDR2 FQNEAQ (reference sequence). This CDR3 has 15 amino acids. The V segment lost 4 bases and the J segment 9 bases; nucleotides outside the gene matches: 5. The CDR3 nucleotides are TGTGCCAGCAGCTCAGCCGGGACTAGCGGGAGGGAGCTGTTTTTT. As protein: CASSSAGTSGRELFF.